The 4 T cell receptor beta chains presented below share a single source sample, sequenced in a study of blood T cell repertoires in COVID-19 (TCRdb year 2020). Receptor amplification or capture employed the immunoSEQ multiplex PCR assay. TCRdb took this table from immuneACCESS and kept in-frame rearrangements with V and J called. Such tables lack part of the clones; where checked against another copy, unresolved V genes explain under half of the gap, and the rest is unexplained. A total of 150,000 to 200,000 clones appear in this sample, more than 75% of them only once. The ten top clones hold 6.6% of the sample. The sample comprised PBMCs or T cells enriched from blood (not recorded which). These receptors all come from a woman in her forties or fifties who had recovered from COVID-19.

This clone was picked up a small number of times. V usage is TRBV12-3 or TRBV12-4 and J usage is TRBJ1-2; D unclear. The CDR3 has 12 residues. V lost 7 bases to trimming and J lost 2 bases, with 8 bases between them. CDR3 DNA: TGTGCCAGCACCCGTTCGAACTATGGCTACACCTTC. Its protein is CASTRSNYGYTF.

This clone has only one observation. This sequence joins TRBV7-2 and TRBJ2-7; D is perhaps TRBD2 (6 bases). The V end was cut by 5 bases, the J end by 2 bases, with 13 bases between. Germline loops: CDR1 SGHTA, CDR2 FQGNSA. The CDR3 length is 14 residues. DNA of the CDR3: TGTGCCAGCAGCCTTACCTGGGAGGCCTACGAGCAGTACTTC. Translating it yields CASSLTWEAYEQYF.

This chain joins TRBV7-2 and TRBJ1-5; D gene uncertain. This CDR3 has 18 residues. Germline CDR1 reads SGHTA; CDR2 reads FQGNSA. Trimming pared 5 bases from V and 2 bases from J, leaving 22 bases between. CDR3 DNA: TGTGCCAGCAGCCCGTCGGCTCAAGGGCTGGGAGGCAATCAGCCCCAGCATTTT. This encodes CASSPSAQGLGGNQPQHF.

The CDR3 reads CASSLGQGTTNEKLFF. The CDR3 bases are TGTGCCAGTAGCCTCGGACAGGGGACAACTAATGAAAAACTGTTTTTT. This chain uses TRBV19 with TRBJ1-4; 9 bases fit TRBD1. The germline V gene has CDR1 LNHDA and CDR2 SQIVND (reference sequence). This CDR3 has 16 amino acids. V lost 6 bases to trimming and J lost 0 bases; unmatched junction nucleotides: 5.